This TCR beta chain was recovered during a study of tumor-infiltrating lymphocytes in localized non-small cell lung cancer. Study in general: Resected tumor was paired with non-adjacent uninvolved lung from the same patient. Study outcomes and limitations: TCR sequencing covered a subset of patients with enough tissue. Technical variation could not be separated from intratumor heterogeneity here. No link was found between tumor T-cell fraction and recurrence-free survival.

Looked up from germline, CDR1 is SEHNR and CDR2 is FQNEAQ (reference sequence). V was clipped by 0 bases and J by 4 bases, with 13 bases between them. The CDR3 is 15 amino acids. Of note for this clone: Antigen unknown.

Some clones are missing from TCRdb's copy, which holds only in-frame ones; the method was immunoSEQ multiplex PCR. The repertoire holds 11,000 to 15,000 clones, with approximately 80% as singletons. The receptor comes from a human donor with non-small cell lung cancer. The gene calls are TRBV7-9 and TRBJ2-7; possibly TRBD1 or TRBD2 for D (5 bases each). Specimen: lung tumor tissue. The CDR3 sequence: CASSLAQGTTYEQYF. The CDR3 nucleotides are TGTGCCAGCAGCTTAGCGCAAGGGACCACATACGAGCAGTACTTC.